The clone carrying this T cell receptor (beta chain) was recorded many times. The antigen remains unidentified. During its preparation, the TCRbeta library received unique molecular identifiers. MiXCR, applied by TCRdb to the PCR reads, yields one record per CDR3 protein. Altogether around 250,000 distinct CDR3 sequences are present, 6.5% to 9% being singletons, with the ten largest covering almost 6.5%. This sample was included in a study of T-cell reconstitution after alpha-beta-depleted transplantation in children. Findings of the study overall: Surviving recipient cells, namely T cells and thymic progenitors, were the source of high day-60 TCRbeta diversity in some patients. Several hundred graft clones that had expanded were reportedly the source of alpha-beta T cells about two months after transplant. Newly made T cells mostly supplied T-cell counts and diversity one year after transplant.

V dropped 5 bases and J dropped 4 bases, with 21 bases sitting between them. Germline CDR1 SGHVS, CDR2 FNYEAQ. The CDR3 runs to 16 residues. This material consisted of PBMCs, mostly from graft donor cells, taken 180 days after TCRalphabeta/CD19-depleted stem cell transplant. This TCR was recovered from a male patient younger than 18 who had a stem cell transplant for acute lymphoblastic leukemia, so the T cells may come from the graft donor. The chain combines TRBV7-6 with TRBJ2-7; weak D call: TRBD1 (7 bases). The CDR3 loop is CASSRKRAGGRYEQYF. The CDR3 DNA reads TGTGCCAGCAGCCGGAAGCGGGCAGGGGGGAGATACGAGCAGTACTTC.